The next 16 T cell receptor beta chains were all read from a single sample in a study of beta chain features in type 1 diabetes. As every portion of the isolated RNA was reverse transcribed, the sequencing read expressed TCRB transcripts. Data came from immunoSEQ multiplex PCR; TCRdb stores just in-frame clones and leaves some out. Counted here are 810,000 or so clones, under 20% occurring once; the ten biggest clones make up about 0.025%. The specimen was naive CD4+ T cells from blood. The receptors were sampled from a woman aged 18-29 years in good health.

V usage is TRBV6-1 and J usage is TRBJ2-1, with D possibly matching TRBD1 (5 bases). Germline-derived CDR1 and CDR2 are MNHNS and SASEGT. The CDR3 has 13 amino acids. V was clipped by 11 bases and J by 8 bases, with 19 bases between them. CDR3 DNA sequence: TGTGCCGGTCAGGGTGGCCAGGGTCATGAGCAGTTCTTC. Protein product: CAGQGGQGHEQFF.

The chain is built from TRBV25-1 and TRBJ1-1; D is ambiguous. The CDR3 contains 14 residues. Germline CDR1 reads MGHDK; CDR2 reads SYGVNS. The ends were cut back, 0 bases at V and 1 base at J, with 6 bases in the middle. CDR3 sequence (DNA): TGTGCCAGCAGTGAATATCGGCAGAACACTGAAGCTTTCTTT. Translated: CASSEYRQNTEAFF.

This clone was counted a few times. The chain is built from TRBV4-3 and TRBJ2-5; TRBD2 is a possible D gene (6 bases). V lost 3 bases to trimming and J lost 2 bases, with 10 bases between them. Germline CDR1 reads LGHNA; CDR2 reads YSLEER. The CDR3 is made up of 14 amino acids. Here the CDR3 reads CASSHYREQETQYF. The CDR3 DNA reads TGCGCCAGCAGCCATTACCGGGAGCAAGAGACCCAGTACTTC.

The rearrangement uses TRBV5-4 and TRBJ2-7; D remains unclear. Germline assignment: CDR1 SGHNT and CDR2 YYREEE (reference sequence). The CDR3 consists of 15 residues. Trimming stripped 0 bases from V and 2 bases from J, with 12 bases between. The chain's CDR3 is CASSLASWSTYEQYF. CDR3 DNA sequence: TGTGCCAGCAGCTTGGCGTCGTGGTCGACCTACGAGCAGTACTTC.

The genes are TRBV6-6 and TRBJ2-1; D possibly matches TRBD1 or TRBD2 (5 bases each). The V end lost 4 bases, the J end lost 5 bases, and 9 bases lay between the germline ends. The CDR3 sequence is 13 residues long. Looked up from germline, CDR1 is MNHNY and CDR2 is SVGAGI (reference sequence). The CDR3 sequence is CASSWDGNNEQFF. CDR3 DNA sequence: TGTGCCAGCAGTTGGGACGGAAACAATGAGCAGTTCTTC.

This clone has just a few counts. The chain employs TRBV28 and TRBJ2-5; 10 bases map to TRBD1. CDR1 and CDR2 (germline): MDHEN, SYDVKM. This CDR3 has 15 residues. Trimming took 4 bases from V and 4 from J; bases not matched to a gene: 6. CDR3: CASSSTGGPGETQYF. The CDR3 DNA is TGTGCCAGCAGTTCGACAGGGGGCCCGGGAGAGACCCAGTACTTC.

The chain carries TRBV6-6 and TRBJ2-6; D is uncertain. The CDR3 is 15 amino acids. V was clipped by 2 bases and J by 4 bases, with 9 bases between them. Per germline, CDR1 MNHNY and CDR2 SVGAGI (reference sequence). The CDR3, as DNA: TGTGCCAGCAGTTACCGGGCGGTCGGGGCCAACGTCCTGACTTTC. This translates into CASSYRAVGANVLTF.

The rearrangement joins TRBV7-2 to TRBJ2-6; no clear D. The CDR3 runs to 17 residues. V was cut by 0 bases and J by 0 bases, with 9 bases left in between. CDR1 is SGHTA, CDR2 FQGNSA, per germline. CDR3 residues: CASSLAGKSSGANVLTF. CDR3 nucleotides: TGTGCCAGCAGCTTAGCGGGAAAGTCCTCTGGGGCCAACGTCCTGACTTTC.

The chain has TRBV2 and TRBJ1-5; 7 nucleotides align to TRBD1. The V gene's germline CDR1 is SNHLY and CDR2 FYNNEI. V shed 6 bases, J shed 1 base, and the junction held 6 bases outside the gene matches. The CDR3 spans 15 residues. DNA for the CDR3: TGTGCCAGCAGCCAGGACAGGCCAAGCAATCAGCCCCAGCATTTT. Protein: CASSQDRPSNQPQHF.

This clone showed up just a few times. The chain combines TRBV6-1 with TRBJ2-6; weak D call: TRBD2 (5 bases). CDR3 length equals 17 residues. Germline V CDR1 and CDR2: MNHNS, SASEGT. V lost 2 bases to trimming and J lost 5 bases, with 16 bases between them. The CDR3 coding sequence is TGTGCCAGCAGTGAAAGCGGAGTCGGAGCGTGGGCCAACGTCCTGACTTTC. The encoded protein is CASSESGVGAWANVLTF.

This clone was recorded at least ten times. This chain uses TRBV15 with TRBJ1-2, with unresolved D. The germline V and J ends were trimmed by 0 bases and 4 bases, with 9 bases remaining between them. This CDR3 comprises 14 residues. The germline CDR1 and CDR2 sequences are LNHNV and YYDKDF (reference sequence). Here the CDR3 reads CATSRDLQIYGYTF. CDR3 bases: TGTGCCACCAGCAGAGATCTGCAGATCTATGGCTACACCTTC.

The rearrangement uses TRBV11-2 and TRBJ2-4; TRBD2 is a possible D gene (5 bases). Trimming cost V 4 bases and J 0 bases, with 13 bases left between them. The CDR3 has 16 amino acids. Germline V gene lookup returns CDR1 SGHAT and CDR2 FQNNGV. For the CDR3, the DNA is TGTGCCAGCAGCTCCGGACTGGCACTAGCCAAAAACATTCAGTACTTC. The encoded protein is CASSSGLALAKNIQYF.

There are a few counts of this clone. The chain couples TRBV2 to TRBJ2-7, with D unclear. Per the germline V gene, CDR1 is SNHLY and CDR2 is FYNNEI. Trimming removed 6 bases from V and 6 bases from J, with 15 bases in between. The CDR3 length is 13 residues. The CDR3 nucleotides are TGTGCCAGCAGCGCGGATTTAGCCGGCGAGCAGTACTTC. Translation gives CASSADLAGEQYF.

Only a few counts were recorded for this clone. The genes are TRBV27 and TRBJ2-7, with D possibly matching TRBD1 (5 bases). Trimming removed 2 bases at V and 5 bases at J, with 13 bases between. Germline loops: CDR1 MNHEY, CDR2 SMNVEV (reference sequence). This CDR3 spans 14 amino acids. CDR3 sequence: CASSLARDSHEQYF. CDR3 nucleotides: TGTGCCAGCAGTTTAGCCAGGGATAGCCACGAGCAGTACTTC.

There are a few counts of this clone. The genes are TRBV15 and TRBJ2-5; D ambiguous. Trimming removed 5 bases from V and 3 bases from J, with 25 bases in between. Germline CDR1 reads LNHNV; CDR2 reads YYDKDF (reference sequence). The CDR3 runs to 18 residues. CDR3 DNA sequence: TGTGCCACCAGCCCGCGCGGTAGCCTCTCCGCGGCCGAAGAGACCCAGTACTTC. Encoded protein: CATSPRGSLSAAEETQYF. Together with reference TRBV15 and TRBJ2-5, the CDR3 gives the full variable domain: DAMVIQNPRYQVTQFGKPVTLSCSQTLNHNVMYWYQQKSSQAPKLLFHYYDKDFNNEADTPDNFQSRRPNTSFCFLDIRSPGLGDTAMYLCATSPRGSLSAAEETQYFGPGTRLLVL.

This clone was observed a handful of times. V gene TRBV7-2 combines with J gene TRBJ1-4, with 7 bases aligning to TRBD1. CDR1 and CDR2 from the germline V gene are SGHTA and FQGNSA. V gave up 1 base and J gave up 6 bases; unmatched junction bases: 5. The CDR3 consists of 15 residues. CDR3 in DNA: TGTGCCAGCAGCTTAGGCCCGACAGGGTATGAAAAACTGTTTTTT. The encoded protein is CASSLGPTGYEKLFF.